This passage covers 3 T cell receptor beta chains from one sample sequenced in a study of T cells in Graves' hyperthyroidism and ophthalmopathy. Amplification of TCR beta CDR3 regions used RNA as the template. HTBI primers were the set used in a first-round RT-PCR of the TCR CDR3. MiXCR, applied by TCRdb to the multiplex PCR reads, yields one record per CDR3 protein. The sample carries about 840,000 distinct CDR3 sequences, around 39% recorded once. Sequencing was performed on blood. These receptors originate from a man aged 18 to 30 with Graves' hyperthyroidism.

For this clonotype: Possible read error: a much larger clone is one base away. The CDR3 sequence is CSEKSSTGELLF. Written as DNA, the CDR3 is TGCAGCGAGAAGTCTAGCACCGGGGAGCTGCTTTTT. The chain uses TRBV29-1 and TRBJ2-2, with D possibly being TRBD2 (5 bases). The CDR3 has 12 residues. Looked up from germline, CDR1 is SQVTM and CDR2 is ANQGSEA.

This chain joins TRBV2 and TRBJ2-5, with no clear D. The germline V and J ends were trimmed by 2 bases and 5 bases, with 15 bases remaining between them. CDR3 length: 15 amino acids. In germline, CDR1 is SNHLY, CDR2 FYNNEI. CDR3 amino acids: CASSERVSKGETQYF. The CDR3, as DNA: TGTGCCAGCAGTGAAAGGGTGTCAAAAGGGGAGACCCAGTACTTC.

The rearrangement links TRBV6-4 to TRBJ2-2; 9 bases are shared with TRBD2. Germline V lookup: CDR1 MRHNA, CDR2 SNTAGT. CDR3 size: 14 residues. Germline trimming cut 4 bases from V and 5 bases from J; bases unmatched to any gene: 2. The CDR3 nucleotides are TGTGCCAGCAGTGTTACTAGCGGGACCGGGGAGCTGTTTTTT. Translating gives CASSVTSGTGELFF.